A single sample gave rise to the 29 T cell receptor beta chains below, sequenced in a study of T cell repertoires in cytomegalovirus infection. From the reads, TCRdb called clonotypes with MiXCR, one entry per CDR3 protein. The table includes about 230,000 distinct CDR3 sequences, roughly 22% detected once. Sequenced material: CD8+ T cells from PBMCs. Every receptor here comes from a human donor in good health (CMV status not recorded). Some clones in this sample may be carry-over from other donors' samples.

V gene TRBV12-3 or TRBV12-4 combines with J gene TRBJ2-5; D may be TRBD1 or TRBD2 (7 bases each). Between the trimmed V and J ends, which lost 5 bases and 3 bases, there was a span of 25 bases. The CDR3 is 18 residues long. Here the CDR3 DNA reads TGTGCCAGCAGTCACACTCCCTGGGCAGGGGGGGGGAAAGAGACCCAGTACTTC. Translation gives CASSHTPWAGGGKETQYF.

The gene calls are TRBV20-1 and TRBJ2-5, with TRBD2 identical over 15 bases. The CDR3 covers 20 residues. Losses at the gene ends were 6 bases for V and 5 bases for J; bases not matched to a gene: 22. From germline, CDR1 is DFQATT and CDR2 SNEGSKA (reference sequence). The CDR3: CSALPSPGLAGGPPWETQYF. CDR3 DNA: TGCAGTGCCCTACCATCTCCGGGACTAGCGGGGGGCCCACCCTGGGAGACCCAGTACTTC.

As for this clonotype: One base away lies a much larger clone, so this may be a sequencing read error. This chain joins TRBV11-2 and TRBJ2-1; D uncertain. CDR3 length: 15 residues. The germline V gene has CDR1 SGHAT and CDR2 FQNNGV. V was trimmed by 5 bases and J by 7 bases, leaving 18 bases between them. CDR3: CASSPPGRRYNEQFF. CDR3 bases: TGTGCCAGCAGCCCCCCCGGGCGCCGATATAATGAGCAGTTCTTC.

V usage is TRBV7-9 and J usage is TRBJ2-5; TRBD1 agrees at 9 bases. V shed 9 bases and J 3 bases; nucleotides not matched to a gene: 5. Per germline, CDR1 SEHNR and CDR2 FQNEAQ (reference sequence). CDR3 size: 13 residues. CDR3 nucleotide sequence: TGTGCCAGTACACAGGGGGCAGAAGAGACCCAGTACTTC. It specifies CASTQGAEETQYF.

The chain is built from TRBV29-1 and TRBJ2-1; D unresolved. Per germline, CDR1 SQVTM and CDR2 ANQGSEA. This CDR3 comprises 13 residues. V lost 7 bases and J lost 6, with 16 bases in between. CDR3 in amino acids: CSGDAAFGNEQFF. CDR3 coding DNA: TGCAGCGGAGATGCGGCCTTTGGCAATGAGCAGTTCTTC.

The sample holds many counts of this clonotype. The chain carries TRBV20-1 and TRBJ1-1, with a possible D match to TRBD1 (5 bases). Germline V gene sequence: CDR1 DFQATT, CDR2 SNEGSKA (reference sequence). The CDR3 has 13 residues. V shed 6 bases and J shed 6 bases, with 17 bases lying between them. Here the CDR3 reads CSAHGGLFSEAFF. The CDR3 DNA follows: TGCAGTGCCCATGGGGGTTTATTTTCTGAAGCTTTCTTT.

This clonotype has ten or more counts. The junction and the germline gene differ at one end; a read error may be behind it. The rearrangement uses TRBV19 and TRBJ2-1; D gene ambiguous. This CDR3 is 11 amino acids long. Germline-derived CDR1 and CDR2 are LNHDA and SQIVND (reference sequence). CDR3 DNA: TGTGCCAGCAGTAATTACAATGAGCAGTTCTTC. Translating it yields CASSNYNEQFF. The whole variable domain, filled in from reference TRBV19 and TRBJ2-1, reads DGGITQSPKYLFRKEGQNVTLSCEQNLNHDAMYWYRQDPGQGLRLIYYSQIVNDFQKGDIAEGYSVSREKKESFPLTVTSAQKNPTAFYLCASSNYNEQFFGPGTRLTVL.

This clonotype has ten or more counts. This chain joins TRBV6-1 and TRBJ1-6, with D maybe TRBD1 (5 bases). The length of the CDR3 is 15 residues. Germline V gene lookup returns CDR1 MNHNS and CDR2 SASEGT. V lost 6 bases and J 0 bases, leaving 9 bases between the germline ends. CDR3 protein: CASRTDSSYNSPLHF. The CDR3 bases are TGTGCCAGCAGGACAGACAGCTCCTATAATTCACCCCTCCACTTT.

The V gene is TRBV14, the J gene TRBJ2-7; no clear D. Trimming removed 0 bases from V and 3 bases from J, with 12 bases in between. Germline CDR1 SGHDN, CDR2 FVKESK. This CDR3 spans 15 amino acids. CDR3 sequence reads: CASSQELGSVYEQYF. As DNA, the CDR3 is TGTGCCAGCAGCCAAGAGCTGGGGTCGGTCTACGAGCAGTACTTC. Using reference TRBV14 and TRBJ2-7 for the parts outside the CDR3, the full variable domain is EAGVTQFPSHSVIEKGQTVTLRCDPISGHDNLYWYRRVMGKEIKFLLHFVKESKQDESGMPNNRFLAERTGGTYSTLKVQPAELEDSGVYFCASSQELGSVYEQYFGPGTRLTVT.

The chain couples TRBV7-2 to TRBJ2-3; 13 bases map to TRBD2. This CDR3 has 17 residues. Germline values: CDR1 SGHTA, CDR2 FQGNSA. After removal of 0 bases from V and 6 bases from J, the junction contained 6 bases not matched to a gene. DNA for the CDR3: TGTGCCAGCAGCTTAGCGGTAGTACTAGCGGGGGGGGATACGCAGTATTTT. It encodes CASSLAVVLAGGDTQYF.

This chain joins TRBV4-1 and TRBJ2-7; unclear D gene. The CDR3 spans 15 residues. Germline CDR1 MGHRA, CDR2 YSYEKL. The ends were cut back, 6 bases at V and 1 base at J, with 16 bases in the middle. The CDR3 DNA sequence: TGCGCCAGCAGTACCGGTACGATCTCATCCTACGAGCAGTACTTC. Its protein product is CASSTGTISSYEQYF.

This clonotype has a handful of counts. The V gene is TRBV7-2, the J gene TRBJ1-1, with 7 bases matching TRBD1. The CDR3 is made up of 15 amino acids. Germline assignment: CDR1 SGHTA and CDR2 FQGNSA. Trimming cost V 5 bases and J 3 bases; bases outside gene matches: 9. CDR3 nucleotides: TGTGCCAGCAGCCCCGACAGGGTCTGGGACACTGAAGCTTTCTTT. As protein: CASSPDRVWDTEAFF.

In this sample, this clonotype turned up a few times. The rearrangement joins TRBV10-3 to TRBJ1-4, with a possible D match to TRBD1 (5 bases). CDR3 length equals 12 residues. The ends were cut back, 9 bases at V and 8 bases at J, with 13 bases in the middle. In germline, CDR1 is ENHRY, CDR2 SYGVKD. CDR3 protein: CAIAGTREKLFF. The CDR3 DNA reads TGTGCCATTGCCGGGACTCGGGAAAAACTGTTTTTT.

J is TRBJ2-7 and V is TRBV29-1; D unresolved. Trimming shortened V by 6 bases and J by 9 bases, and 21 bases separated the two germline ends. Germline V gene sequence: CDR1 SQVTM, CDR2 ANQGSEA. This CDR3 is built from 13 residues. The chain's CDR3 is CSVRVGLMDGQYF. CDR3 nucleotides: TGCAGCGTGAGAGTCGGTCTGATGGACGGGCAGTACTTC.

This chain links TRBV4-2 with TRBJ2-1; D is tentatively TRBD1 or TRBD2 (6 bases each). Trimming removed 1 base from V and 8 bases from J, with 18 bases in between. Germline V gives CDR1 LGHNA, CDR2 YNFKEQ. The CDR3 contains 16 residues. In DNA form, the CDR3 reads TGTGCCAGCAGCCAAGCAACCGGGGCCGGGGGCGATGAGCAGTTCTTC. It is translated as CASSQATGAGGDEQFF.

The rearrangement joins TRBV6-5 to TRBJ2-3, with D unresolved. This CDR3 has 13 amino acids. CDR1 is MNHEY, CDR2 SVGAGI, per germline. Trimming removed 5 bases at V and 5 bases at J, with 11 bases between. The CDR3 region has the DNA TGTGCCAGCAGTCGGCCTGGGAAAGATACGCAGTATTTT. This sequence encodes CASSRPGKDTQYF.

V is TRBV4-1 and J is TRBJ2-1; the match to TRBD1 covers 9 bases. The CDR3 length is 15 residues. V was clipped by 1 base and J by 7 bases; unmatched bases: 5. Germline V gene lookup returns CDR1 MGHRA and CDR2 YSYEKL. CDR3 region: CASSQVQGAVNEQFF. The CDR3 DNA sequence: TGCGCCAGCAGCCAAGTACAGGGGGCGGTGAATGAGCAGTTCTTC.

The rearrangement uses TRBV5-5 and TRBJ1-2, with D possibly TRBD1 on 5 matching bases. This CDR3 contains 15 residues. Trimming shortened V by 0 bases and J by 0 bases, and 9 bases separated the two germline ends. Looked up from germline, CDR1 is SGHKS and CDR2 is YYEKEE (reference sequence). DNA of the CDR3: TGTGCCAGCAGCTTGGTCAGGGATACTAACTATGGCTACACCTTC. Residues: CASSLVRDTNYGYTF.

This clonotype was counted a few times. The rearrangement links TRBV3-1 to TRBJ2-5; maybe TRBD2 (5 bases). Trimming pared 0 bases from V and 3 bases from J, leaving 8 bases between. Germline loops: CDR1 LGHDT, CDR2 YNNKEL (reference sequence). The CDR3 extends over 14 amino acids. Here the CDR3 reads CASSQEPGEETQYF. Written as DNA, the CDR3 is TGTGCCAGCAGCCAAGAACCCGGGGAAGAGACCCAGTACTTC.

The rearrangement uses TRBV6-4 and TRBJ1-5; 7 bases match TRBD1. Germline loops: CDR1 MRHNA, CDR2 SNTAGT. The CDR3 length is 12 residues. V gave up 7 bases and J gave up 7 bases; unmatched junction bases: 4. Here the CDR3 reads CASKGARQPQHF. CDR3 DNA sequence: TGTGCCAGCAAGGGGGCAAGGCAGCCCCAGCATTTT.

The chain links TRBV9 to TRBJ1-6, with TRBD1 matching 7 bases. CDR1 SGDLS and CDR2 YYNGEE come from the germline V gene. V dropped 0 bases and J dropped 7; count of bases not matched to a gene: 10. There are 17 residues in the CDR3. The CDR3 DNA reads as TGTGCCAGCAGCGTAGGATCCCACGGACAGGAAAATTCACCCCTCCACTTT. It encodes CASSVGSHGQENSPLHF.

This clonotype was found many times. The CDR3 protein is CASSSLGGYSDTQYF. CDR3 DNA: TGTGCCAGCAGCTCTTTGGGGGGTTATTCAGATACGCAGTATTTT. The rearrangement joins TRBV2 to TRBJ2-3; D may be TRBD2 (6 bases). The germline V and J ends were trimmed by 6 bases and 4 bases, with 17 bases remaining between them. The germline CDR1 and CDR2 sequences are SNHLY and FYNNEI. The CDR3 sequence is 15 residues long. The full variable domain, completed using reference TRBV2 and TRBJ2-3, is EPEVTQTPSHQVTQMGQEVILRCVPISNHLYFYWYRQILGQKVEFLVSFYNNEISEKSEIFDDQFSVERPDGSNFTLKIRSTKLEDSAMYFCASSSLGGYSDTQYFGPGTRLTVL.

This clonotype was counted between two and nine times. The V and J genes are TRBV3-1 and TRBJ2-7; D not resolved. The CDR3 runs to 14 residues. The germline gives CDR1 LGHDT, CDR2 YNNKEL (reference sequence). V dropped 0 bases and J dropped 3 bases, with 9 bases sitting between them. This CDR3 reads CASSQDLGYYEQYF. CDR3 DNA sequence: TGTGCCAGCAGCCAAGATTTGGGGTACTACGAGCAGTACTTC.

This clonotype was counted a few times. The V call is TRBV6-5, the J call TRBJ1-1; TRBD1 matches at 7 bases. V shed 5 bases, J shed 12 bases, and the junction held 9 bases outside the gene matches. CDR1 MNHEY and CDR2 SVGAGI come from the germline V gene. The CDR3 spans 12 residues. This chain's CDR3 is CASSGETGRPFF. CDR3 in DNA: TGTGCCAGCAGTGGAGAGACAGGGAGGCCTTTCTTT.

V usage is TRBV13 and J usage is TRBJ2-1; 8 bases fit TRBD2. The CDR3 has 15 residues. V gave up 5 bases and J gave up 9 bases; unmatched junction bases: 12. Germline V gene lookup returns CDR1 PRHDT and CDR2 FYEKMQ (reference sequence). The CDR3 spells CASSLAGGAVGEQFF. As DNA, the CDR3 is TGTGCCAGCAGCCTCGCCGGGGGGGCCGTTGGTGAGCAGTTCTTC.

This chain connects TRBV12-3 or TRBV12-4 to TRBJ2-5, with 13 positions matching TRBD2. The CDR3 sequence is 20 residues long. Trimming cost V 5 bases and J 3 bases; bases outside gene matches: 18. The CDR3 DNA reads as TGTGCCAGCAGTGCGACTTTCTCCGGAGTGGGGACTAGCGGGGAAGAGACCCAGTACTTC. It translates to CASSATFSGVGTSGEETQYF.

The CDR3 reads CASSLAVTGGWDEQFF. The CDR3, as DNA: TGTGCCAGCAGCTTGGCTGTGACAGGGGGCTGGGATGAGCAGTTCTTC. This chain joins TRBV5-5 and TRBJ2-1; TRBD1 agrees at 10 bases. The CDR3 sequence is 16 residues long. V lost 0 bases and J lost 8; bases outside the gene matches: 8. Looked up from germline, CDR1 is SGHKS and CDR2 is YYEKEE (reference sequence).

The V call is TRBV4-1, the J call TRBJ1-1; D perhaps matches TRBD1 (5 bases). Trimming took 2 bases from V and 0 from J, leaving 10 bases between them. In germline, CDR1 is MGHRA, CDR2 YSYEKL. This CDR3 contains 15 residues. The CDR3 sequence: CASSQKEGMNTEAFF. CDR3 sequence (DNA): TGCGCCAGCAGCCAAAAGGAGGGGATGAACACTGAAGCTTTCTTT.

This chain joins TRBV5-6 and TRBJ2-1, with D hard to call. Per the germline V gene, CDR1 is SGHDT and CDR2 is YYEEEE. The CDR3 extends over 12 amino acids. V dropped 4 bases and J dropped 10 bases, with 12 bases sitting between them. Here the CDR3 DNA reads TGTGCCAGCAGCCCCCGGACCCTCGAGCAGTTCTTC. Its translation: CASSPRTLEQFF.